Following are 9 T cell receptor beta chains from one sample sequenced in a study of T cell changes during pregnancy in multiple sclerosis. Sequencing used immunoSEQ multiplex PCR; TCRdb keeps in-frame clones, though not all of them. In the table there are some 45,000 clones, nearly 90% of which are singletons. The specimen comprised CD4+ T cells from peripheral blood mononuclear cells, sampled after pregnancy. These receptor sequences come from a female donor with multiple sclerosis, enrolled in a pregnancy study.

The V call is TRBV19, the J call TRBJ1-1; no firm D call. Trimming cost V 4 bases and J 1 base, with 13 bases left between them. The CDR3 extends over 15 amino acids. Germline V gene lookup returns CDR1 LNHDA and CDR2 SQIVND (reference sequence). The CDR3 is CASSTPGNWNTEAFF. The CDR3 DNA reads TGTGCCAGTAGTACCCCGGGGAACTGGAACACTGAAGCTTTCTTT.

The CDR3 loop reads CASSWGQGTGQPQHF. DNA for the CDR3: TGCGCCAGCAGCTGGGGACAGGGCACCGGTCAGCCCCAGCATTTT. The chain uses TRBV5-1 and TRBJ1-5; 9 bases match TRBD1. Germline V gene data show CDR1 as SGHRS and CDR2 as YFSETQ. The CDR3 is made up of 15 amino acids. The V and J ends lost 3 bases and 6 bases, in that order; junction bases with no gene match: 7.

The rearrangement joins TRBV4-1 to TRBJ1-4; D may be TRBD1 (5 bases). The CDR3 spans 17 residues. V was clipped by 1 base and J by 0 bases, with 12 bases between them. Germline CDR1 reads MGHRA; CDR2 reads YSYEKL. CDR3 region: CASSQVLGQTTNEKLFF. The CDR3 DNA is TGCGCCAGCAGCCAAGTCTTGGGGCAGACAACTAATGAAAAACTGTTTTTT.

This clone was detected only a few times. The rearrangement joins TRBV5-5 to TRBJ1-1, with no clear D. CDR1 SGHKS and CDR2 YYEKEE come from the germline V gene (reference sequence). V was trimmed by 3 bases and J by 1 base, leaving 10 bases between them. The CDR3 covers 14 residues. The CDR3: CASSSYHRNTEAFF. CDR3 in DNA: TGTGCCAGCAGCTCCTACCACCGGAACACTGAAGCTTTCTTT.

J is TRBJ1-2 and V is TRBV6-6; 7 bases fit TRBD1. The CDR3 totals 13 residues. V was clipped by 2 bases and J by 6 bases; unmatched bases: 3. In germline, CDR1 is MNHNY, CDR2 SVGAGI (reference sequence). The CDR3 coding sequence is TGTGCCAGCAGTTACCGAGGGGGCCATGGCTACACCTTC. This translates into CASSYRGGHGYTF.

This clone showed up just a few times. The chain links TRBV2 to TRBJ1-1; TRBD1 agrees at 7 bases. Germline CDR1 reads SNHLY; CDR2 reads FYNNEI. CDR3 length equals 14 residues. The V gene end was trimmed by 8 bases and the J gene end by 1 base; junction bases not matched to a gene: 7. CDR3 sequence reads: CASCRGRGNTEAFF. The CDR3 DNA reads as TGTGCCAGCTGCAGGGGGAGAGGGAACACTGAAGCTTTCTTT.

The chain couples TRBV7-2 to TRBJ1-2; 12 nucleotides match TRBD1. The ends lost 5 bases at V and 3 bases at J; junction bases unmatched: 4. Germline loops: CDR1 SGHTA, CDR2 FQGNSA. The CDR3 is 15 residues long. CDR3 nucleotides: TGTGCCAGCAGCCTCGGGACAGGGGGCGACTATGGCTACACCTTC. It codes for CASSLGTGGDYGYTF.

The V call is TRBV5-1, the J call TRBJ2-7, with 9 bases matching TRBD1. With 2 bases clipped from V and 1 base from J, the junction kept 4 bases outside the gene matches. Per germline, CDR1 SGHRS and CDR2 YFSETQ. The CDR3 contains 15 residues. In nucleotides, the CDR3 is TGCGCCAGCAGCTTTACAGGGGGCCGTTCCTACGAGCAGTACTTC. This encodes CASSFTGGRSYEQYF.

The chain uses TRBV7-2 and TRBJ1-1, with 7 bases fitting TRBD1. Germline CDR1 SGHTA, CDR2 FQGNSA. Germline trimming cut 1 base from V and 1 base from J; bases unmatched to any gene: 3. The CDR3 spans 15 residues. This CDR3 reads CASSLGGQTNTEAFF. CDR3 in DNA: TGTGCCAGCAGCTTAGGGGGACAGACGAACACTGAAGCTTTCTTT.